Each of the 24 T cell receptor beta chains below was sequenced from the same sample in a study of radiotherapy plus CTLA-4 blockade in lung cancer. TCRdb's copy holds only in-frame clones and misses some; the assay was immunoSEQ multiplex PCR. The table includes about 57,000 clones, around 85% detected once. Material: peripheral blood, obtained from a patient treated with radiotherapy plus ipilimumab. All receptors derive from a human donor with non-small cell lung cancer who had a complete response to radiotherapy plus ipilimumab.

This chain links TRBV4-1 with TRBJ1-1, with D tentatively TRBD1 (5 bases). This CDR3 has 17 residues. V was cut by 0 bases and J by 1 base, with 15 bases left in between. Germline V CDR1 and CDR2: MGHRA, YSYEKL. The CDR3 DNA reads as TGCGCCAGCAGCCAAGACGCCGCGGGACGAAGGAACACTGAAGCTTTCTTT. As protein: CASSQDAAGRRNTEAFF.

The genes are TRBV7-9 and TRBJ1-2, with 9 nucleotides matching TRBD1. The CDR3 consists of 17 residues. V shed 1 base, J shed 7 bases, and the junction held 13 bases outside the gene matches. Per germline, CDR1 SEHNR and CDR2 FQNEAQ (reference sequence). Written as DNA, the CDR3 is TGTGCCAGCAGCTTAGACAGGGGGCCCACGGGAAAGTCTGGCTACACCTTC. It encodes CASSLDRGPTGKSGYTF.

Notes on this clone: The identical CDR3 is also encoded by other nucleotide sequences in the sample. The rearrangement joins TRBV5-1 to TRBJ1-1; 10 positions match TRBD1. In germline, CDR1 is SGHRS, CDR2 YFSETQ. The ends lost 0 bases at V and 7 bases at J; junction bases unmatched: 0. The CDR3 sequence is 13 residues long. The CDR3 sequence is CASSLGTGGEAFF. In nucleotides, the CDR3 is TGCGCCAGCAGCTTGGGGACAGGGGGTGAAGCTTTCTTT.

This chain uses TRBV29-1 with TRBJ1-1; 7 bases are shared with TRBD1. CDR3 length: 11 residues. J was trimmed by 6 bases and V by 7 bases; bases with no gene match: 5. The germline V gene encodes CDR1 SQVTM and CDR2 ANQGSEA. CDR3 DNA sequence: TGCAGCGGATCTAGGGGGCCTGAAGCTTTCTTT. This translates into CSGSRGPEAFF.

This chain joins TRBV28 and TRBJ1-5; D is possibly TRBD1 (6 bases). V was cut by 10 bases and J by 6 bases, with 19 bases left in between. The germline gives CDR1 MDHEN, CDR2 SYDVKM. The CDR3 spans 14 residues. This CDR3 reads CATKQGGYFQPQHF. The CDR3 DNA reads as TGTGCCACCAAACAAGGGGGTTACTTTCAGCCCCAGCATTTT.

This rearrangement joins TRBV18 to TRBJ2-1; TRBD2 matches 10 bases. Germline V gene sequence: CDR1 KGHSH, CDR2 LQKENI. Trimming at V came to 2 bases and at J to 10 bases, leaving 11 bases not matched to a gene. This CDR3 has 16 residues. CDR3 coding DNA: TGTGCCAGCTCACCATCGAGCGGGAGGGAGGTAGAGGAGCAGTTCTTC. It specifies CASSPSSGREVEEQFF.

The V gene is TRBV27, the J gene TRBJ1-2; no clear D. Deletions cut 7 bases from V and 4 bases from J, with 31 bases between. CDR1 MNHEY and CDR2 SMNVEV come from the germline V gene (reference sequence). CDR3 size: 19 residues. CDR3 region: CASTTLIRGNGPGIYGYTF. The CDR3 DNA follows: TGTGCCAGCACCACTCTGATACGGGGAAATGGGCCTGGGATCTATGGCTACACCTTC.

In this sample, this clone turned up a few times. In DNA, the CDR3 is TGTGCCAGCAGCCCAGGGGACAGAAACGCCGGGGAGCTGTTTTTT. This encodes CASSPGDRNAGELFF. The V and J genes are TRBV9 and TRBJ2-2; 7 positions match TRBD1. This CDR3 contains 15 residues. Germline V gene data show CDR1 as SGDLS and CDR2 as YYNGEE. Trimming cost V 4 bases and J 6 bases; bases outside gene matches: 9.

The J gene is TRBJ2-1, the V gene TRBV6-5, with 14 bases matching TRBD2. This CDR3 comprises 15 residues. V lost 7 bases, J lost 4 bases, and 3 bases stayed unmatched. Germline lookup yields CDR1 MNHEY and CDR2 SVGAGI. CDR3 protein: CASTRTSGGYNEQFF. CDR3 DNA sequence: TGTGCCAGCACCAGGACTAGCGGGGGGTACAATGAGCAGTTCTTC.

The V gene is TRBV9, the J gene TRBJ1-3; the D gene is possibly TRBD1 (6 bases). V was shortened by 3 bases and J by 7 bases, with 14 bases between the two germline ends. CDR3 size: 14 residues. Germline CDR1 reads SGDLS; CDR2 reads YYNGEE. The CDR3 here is CASSGTTGRNTIYF. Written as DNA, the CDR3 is TGTGCCAGCAGCGGGACCACAGGGCGGAACACCATATATTTT.

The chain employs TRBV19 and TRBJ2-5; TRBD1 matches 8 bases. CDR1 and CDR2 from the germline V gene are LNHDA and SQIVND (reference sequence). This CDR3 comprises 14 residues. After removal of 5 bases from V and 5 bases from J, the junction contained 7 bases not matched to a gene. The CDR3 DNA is TGTGCCAGTAGTTCCACCAGGGGGCGCGAGACCCAGTACTTC. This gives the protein CASSSTRGRETQYF.

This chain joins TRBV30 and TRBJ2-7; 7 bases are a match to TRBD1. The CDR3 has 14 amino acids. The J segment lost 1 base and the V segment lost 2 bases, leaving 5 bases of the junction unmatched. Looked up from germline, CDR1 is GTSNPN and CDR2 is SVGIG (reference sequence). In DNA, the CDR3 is TGTGCCTGGAGTTTAAACAGGGGTTCCTACGAGCAGTACTTC. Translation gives CAWSLNRGSYEQYF.

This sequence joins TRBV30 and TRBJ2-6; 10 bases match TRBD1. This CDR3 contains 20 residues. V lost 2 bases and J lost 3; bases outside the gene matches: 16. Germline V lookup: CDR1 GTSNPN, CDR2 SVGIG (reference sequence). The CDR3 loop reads CAWSRQWLRQGASGANVLTF. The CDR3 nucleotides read TGTGCCTGGAGTCGACAGTGGTTGAGACAGGGGGCGAGTGGGGCCAACGTCCTGACTTTC.

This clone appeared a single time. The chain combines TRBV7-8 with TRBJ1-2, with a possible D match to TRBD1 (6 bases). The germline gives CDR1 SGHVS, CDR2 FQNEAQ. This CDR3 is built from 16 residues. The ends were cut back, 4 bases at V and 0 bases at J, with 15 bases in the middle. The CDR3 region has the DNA TGTGCCAGCAGCTACCTCGGCCAGGGGACTAACTATGGCTACACCTTC. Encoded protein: CASSYLGQGTNYGYTF.

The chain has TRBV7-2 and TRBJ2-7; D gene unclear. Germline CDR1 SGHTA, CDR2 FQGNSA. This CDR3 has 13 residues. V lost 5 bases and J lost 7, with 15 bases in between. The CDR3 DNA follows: TGTGCCAGCAGCCGTGTTACATTGTGGGAGCAGTACTTC. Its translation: CASSRVTLWEQYF.

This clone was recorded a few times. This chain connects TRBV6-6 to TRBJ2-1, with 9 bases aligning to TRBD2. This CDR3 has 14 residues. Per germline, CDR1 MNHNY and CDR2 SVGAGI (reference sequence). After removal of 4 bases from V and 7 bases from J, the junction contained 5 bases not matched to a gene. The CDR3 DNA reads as TGTGCCAGCAGTTTCCCGGGACTAGCAAATGAGCAGTTCTTC. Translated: CASSFPGLANEQFF.

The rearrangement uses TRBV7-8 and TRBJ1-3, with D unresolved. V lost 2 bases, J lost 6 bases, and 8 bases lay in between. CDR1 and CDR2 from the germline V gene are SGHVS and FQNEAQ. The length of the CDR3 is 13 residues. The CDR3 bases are TGTGCCAGCAGCTTAAAGGAGGAAAACACCATATATTTT. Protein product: CASSLKEENTIYF.

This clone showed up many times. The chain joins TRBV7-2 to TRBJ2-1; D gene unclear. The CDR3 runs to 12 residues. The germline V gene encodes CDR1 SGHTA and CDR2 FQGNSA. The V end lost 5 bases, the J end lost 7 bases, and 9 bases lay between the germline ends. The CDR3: CASSPLLNEQFF. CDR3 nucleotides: TGTGCCAGCAGCCCCCTCTTGAATGAGCAGTTCTTC.

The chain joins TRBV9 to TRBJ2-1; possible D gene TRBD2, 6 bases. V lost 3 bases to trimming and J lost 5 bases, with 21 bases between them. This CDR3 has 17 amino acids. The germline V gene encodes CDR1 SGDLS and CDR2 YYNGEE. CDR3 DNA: TGTGCCAGCAGCGCTGGCCGGGGGTTGGGCGGACACAATGAGCAGTTCTTC. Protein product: CASSAGRGLGGHNEQFF.

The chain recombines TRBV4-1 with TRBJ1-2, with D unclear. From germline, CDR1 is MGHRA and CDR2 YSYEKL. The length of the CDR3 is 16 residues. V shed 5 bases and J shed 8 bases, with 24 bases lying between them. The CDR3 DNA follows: TGCGCCAGCAGCGAAAGCCCGGGTCGAAGTTTTATGGGCTACACCTTC. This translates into CASSESPGRSFMGYTF.

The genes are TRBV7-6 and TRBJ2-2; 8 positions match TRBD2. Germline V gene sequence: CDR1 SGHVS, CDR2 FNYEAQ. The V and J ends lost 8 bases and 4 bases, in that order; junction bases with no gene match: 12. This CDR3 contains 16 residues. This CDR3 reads CASGSGGALGTGELFF. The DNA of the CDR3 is TGTGCCAGCGGCTCCGGGGGGGCCTTAGGCACCGGGGAGCTGTTTTTT.

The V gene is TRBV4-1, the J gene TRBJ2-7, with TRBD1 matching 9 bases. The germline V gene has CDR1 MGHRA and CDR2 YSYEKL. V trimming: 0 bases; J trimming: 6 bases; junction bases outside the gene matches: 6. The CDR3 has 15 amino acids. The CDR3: CASSQDRDRAGEQYF. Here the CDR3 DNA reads TGCGCCAGCAGCCAAGATCGGGACAGGGCAGGCGAGCAGTACTTC.

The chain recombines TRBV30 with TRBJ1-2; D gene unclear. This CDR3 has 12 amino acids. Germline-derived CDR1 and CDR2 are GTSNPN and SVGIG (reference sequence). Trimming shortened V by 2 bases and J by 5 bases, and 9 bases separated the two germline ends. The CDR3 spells CAWSRQTYGYTF. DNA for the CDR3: TGTGCCTGGAGTCGGCAGACTTATGGCTACACCTTC.

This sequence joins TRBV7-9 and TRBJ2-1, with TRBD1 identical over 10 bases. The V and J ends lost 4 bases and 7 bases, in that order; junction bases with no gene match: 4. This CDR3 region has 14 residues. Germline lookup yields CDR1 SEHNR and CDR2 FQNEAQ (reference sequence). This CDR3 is CASSSRGQGNEQFF. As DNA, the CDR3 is TGTGCCAGCAGCTCGAGGGGACAGGGGAATGAGCAGTTCTTC.